This TCR beta chain appears in the sequencing data of a study of blood T cell repertoires in COVID-19. This table comes from immunoSEQ multiplex PCR, and its TCRdb copy is limited to in-frame clones, with some not included. Of a few hundred thousand clones detected, 85% to 90% appear once; the ten largest clones hold 3% to 4%. This sequence originates from a woman between 40 and 50 years old with acute or convalescent COVID-19. The sequencing input was peripheral blood.

The CDR3 DNA reads as TGTGCCAGCAGCACTTGGACAGGCACTGAAGCTTTCTTT. Its protein product is CASSTWTGTEAFF. V and J are TRBV9 and TRBJ1-1; TRBD1 matches 7 bases. V lost 4 bases to trimming and J lost 4 bases; unmatched junction nucleotides: 4. This CDR3 region has 13 residues. Looked up from germline, CDR1 is SGDLS and CDR2 is YYNGEE.